One sample yielded the 14 T cell receptor beta chains listed below, sequenced in a study of beta chain features in type 1 diabetes. Their antigens are not known. Expressed TCRB transcripts were sequenced, since all the RNA that had been isolated was reverse transcribed. Clones were sequenced by immunoSEQ multiplex PCR, and TCRdb holds only the in-frame ones, with some missing. This sample has some 700,000 clones; around an eighth occur once, and the top ten carry 0.022%. General study points: TCRB CDR3 length was moderately but significantly reduced in all four CD4+ subsets of Type 1 diabetes patients.

Sequencing was performed on naive CD4+ T cells from blood. The receptors derive from a man between 18 and 35 years old with type 1 diabetes.

This clone was seen a few times. The chain joins TRBV6-5 to TRBJ2-7; no clear D gene. The V end lost 5 bases, the J end lost 3 bases, and 8 bases lay between the germline ends. CDR1 is MNHEY, CDR2 SVGAGI, per germline. The CDR3 has 12 residues. This chain's CDR3 is CASSEQSYEQYF. The CDR3 DNA reads as TGTGCCAGCAGTGAACAGAGCTACGAGCAGTACTTC.

The rearrangement links TRBV30 to TRBJ1-2, with D perhaps matching TRBD1 (5 bases). Germline CDR1 and CDR2: GTSNPN and SVGIG (reference sequence). V was shortened by 3 bases and J by 4 bases, with 18 bases between the two germline ends. CDR3 length equals 15 residues. This CDR3 reads CAWSLRDGRAYGYTF. The CDR3 nucleotides read TGTGCCTGGAGCCTCCGGGACGGCCGGGCCTATGGCTACACCTTC.

This clone was seen only a few times. Other DNA sequences in the sample encode the same CDR3. V and J are TRBV29-1 and TRBJ2-5, with 12 bases identical to TRBD1. Germline V gene lookup returns CDR1 SQVTM and CDR2 ANQGSEA. With V trimmed by 6 bases and J by 5 bases, 4 bases remained unmatched. This CDR3 contains 13 residues. The CDR3 here is CSVGQGAGETQYF. The CDR3 coding sequence is TGCAGCGTGGGACAGGGGGCGGGGGAGACCCAGTACTTC.

With respect to this clone: Other DNA sequences in the same sample also yield this CDR3. The V and J genes are TRBV10-3 and TRBJ2-7; D gene uncertain. The germline CDR1 and CDR2 sequences are ENHRY and SYGVKD. The CDR3 covers 11 residues. V was pared by 2 bases and J by 4 bases, with 3 bases between. For the CDR3, the DNA is TGTGCCATCAGTGAGACTTACGAGCAGTACTTC. Its protein is CAISETYEQYF.

This clone has just a few counts. The rearrangement uses TRBV11-3 and TRBJ1-1; D unclear. CDR1 and CDR2 from the germline V gene are SGHNT and YENEEA. This CDR3 is 15 amino acids long. Trimming took off 1 base at V and 1 base at J, with 10 bases between the two ends. CDR3 nucleotide sequence: TGTGCCAGCAGCTTAGGAGGACTGACGAACACTGAAGCTTTCTTT. As protein: CASSLGGLTNTEAFF. The entire variable domain, with the rest obtained from reference TRBV11-3 and TRBJ1-1, is as follows: EAGVVQSPRYKIIEKKQPVAFWCNPISGHNTLYWYLQNLGQGPELLIRYENEEAVDDSQLPKDRFSAERLKGVDSTLKIQPAELGDSAVYLCASSLGGLTNTEAFFGQGTRLTVV.

This clone has only a few counts. The sample has other DNA sequences that encode this CDR3 too. The chain links TRBV10-3 to TRBJ1-1; unclear D gene. The CDR3 has 13 amino acids. Trimming left V 3 bases short and J 1 base short, with 6 bases between. The germline V gene has CDR1 ENHRY and CDR2 SYGVKD. The CDR3 nucleotides read TGTGCCATCAGTGATGGAGGGAACACTGAAGCTTTCTTT. Protein: CAISDGGNTEAFF.

This clone has just a few counts. The V call is TRBV25-1, the J call TRBJ1-2; the D is unclear. Germline values: CDR1 MGHDK, CDR2 SYGVNS. The CDR3 is 12 amino acids. V shed 6 bases and J shed 8 bases, with 13 bases lying between them. CDR3 DNA: TGTGCCAGCAGCGTTTGGTCCCGAGGCTACACCTTC. This codes for CASSVWSRGYTF.

This clone was observed a few times. V usage is TRBV5-6 and J usage is TRBJ2-3; no definite D call. Germline assignment: CDR1 SGHDT and CDR2 YYEEEE. CDR3 length: 12 amino acids. V lost 2 bases to trimming and J lost 10 bases, with 11 bases between them. CDR3 nucleotide sequence: TGTGCCAGCAGCTTCACCCCCGACGCGCAGTATTTT. It specifies CASSFTPDAQYF.

The CDR3 region is CASSIDQRVNYYGYTF. For the CDR3, the DNA is TGTGCCAGTAGTATAGATCAAAGGGTGAACTACTATGGCTACACCTTC. The rearrangement links TRBV19 to TRBJ1-2, with D unclear. This CDR3 has 16 amino acids. CDR1 is LNHDA, CDR2 SQIVND, per germline (reference sequence). V lost 0 bases and J 3 bases, leaving 14 bases between the germline ends.

This clone was seen a few times. This chain links TRBV6-6 with TRBJ2-5; 7 bases align to TRBD1. Trimming took 6 bases from V and 2 from J; bases not matched to a gene: 6. Per germline, CDR1 MNHNY and CDR2 SVGAGI (reference sequence). The length of the CDR3 is 14 residues. The CDR3 protein is CASRFDRDQETQYF. The CDR3 bases are TGTGCCAGCAGATTCGACAGGGATCAAGAGACCCAGTACTTC.

This chain uses TRBV6-5 with TRBJ1-1; TRBD1 aligns across 12 bases. V was clipped by 0 bases and J by 8 bases; unmatched bases: 4. Germline assignment: CDR1 MNHEY and CDR2 SVGAGI. The CDR3 length is 15 residues. The CDR3 region is CASSYSGTGGHEAFF. Written as DNA, the CDR3 is TGTGCCAGCAGTTACTCGGGGACAGGGGGCCACGAAGCTTTCTTT.

The table lists this clone with many counts. An end of the junction differs from the germline gene, which may be a read error. The chain uses TRBV23-1 and TRBJ1-3, with unresolved D. TRBV23-1 is flagged as an ORF with uncertain function. This CDR3 comprises 11 residues. The CDR3 nucleotides read TGCGCCAGCAGTCAACGATCGAGCCGAACTTTT. Protein: CASSQRSSRTF.

A few counts support this clone. Other DNA sequences in this sample translate to the same CDR3. The chain recombines TRBV30 with TRBJ1-6; D is perhaps TRBD1 (5 bases). Germline loops: CDR1 GTSNPN, CDR2 SVGIG (reference sequence). Trimming took off 3 bases at V and 9 bases at J, with 9 bases between the two ends. The length of the CDR3 is 12 residues. CDR3 protein: CAWRGTGSPLHF. The DNA for the CDR3 is TGTGCCTGGAGAGGGACCGGTTCACCCCTCCACTTT.

The chain uses TRBV9 and TRBJ2-1; either TRBD1 or TRBD2 may fit D (5 bases each). Trimming pared 4 bases from V and 0 bases from J, leaving 17 bases between. The CDR3 consists of 17 residues. Germline values: CDR1 SGDLS, CDR2 YYNGEE. This CDR3 is CASSPRSGTFSYNEQFF. The CDR3 DNA reads TGTGCCAGCAGCCCCCGATCAGGGACGTTCTCCTACAATGAGCAGTTCTTC.